Sequencing of this T cell receptor (beta chain) was carried out in a study of T cell changes during pregnancy in multiple sclerosis. Profiled with immunoSEQ multiplex PCR; TCRdb holds only in-frame clones, not every one. The table includes tens of thousands of clones, 93% detected once. The CDR3 extends over 21 amino acids. Germline V gives CDR1 WSHSY, CDR2 SAAADI. V gave up 0 bases and J gave up 4 bases; unmatched junction bases: 19. V gene TRBV10-2 combines with J gene TRBJ2-3; 10 bases fit TRBD2. The starting material was peripheral blood, obtained in the second trimester of pregnancy. This receptor was taken from a female donor in good health, enrolled as a control in a pregnancy study. The CDR3 sequence is CASSESTVLSQRGGGPDTQYF. In DNA, the CDR3 is TGCGCCAGCAGTGAGTCAACAGTCCTAAGTCAGCGGGGGGGCGGGCCAGATACGCAGTATTTT.